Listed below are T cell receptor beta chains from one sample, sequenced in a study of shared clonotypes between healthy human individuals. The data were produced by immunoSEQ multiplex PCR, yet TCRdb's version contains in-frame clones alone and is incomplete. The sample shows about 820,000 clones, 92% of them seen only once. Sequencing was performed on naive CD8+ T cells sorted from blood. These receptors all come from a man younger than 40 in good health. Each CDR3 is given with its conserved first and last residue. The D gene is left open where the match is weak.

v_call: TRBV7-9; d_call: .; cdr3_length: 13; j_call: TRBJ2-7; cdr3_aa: CASSLGLVYEQYF
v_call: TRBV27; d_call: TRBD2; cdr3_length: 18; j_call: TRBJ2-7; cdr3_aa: CASSLTQGTGTTTRKPYF
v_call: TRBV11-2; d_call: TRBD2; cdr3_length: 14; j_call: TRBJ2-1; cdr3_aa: CASSFGGFYNEQFF
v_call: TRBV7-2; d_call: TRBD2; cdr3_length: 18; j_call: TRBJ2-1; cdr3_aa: CASSLILAGTSGKGEQFF
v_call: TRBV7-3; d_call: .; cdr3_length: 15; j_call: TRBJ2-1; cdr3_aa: CASSSRPRTDNEQFF
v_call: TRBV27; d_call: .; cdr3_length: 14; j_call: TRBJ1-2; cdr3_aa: CASSSDRQNYGYTF
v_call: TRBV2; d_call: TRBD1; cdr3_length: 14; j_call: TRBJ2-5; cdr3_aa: CASSAPGGAETQYF
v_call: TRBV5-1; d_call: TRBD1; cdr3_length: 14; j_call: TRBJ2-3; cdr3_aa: CASRSGQGSDTQYF
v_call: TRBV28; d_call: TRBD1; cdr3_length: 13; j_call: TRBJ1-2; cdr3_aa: CASSPRQGFGYTF
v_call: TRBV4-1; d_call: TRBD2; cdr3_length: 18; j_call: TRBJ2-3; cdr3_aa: CASTEKVLAGVNTDTQYF
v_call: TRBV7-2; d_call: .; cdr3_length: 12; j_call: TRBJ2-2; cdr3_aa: CASSNSGAELFF
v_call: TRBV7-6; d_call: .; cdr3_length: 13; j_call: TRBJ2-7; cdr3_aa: CASSLQVSYEQYF
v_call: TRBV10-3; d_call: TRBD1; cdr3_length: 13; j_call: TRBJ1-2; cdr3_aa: CAIRTQGADGYTF
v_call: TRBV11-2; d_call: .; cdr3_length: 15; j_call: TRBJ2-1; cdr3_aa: CASSHPSGEYNEQFF
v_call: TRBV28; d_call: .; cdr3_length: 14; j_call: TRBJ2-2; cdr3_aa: CASSSRAGTGELFF
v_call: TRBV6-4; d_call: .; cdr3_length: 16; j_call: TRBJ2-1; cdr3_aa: CASSLGLSTKNNEQFF
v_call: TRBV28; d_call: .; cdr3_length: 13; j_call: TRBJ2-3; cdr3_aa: CASSLSQIDTQYF
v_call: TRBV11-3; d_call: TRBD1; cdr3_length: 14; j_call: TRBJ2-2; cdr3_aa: CASSSRQGAGELFF
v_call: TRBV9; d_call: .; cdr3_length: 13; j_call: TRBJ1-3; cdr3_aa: CASSVVTGNTIYF
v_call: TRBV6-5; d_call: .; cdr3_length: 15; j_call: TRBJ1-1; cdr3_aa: CASTKAQGGGTEAFF
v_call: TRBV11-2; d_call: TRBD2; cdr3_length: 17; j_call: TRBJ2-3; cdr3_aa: CASSASPLAGVLDTQYF
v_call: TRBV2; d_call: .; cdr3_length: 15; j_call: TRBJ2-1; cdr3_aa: CASSEAESSYNEQFF
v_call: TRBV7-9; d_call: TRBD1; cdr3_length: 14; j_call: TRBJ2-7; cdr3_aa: CASSFRQGVYEQYF
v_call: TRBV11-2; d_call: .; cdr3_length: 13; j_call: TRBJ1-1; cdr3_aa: CASSLGGRTEAFF
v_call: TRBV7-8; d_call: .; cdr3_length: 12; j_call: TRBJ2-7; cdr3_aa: CASSLSTSEQYF
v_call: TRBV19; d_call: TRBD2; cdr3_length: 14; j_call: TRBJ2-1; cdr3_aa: CASSIAGGNNEQFF
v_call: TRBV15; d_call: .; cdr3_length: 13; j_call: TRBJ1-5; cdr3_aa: CATSDTRGQPQHF
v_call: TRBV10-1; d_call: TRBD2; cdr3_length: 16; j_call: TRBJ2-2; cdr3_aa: CARPTSGLREAGELFF
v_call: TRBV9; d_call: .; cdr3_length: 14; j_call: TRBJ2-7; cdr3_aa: CASSGDPDSYEQYF
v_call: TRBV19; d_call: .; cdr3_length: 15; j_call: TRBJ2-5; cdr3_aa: CASSWFSAGQETQYF
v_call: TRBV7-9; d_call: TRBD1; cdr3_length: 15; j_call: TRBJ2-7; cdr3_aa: CASSLGPGTAYEQYF
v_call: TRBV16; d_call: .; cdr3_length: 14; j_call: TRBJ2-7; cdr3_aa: CASSRPGRRYEQYF
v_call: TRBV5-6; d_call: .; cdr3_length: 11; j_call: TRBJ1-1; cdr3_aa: CASSFGTEAFF